This T cell receptor (beta chain) stems from a study of a mutant IDH1 vaccine in newly diagnosed glioma. Study-level background: During weeks 1, 3, 5, 7, 11, 15, 19 and 23, patients received eight vaccinations. Treated patients had a mean age of 40.4 years and a sex split that was approximately 62% male and about 40% female. Patients were started on vaccination 4-6 weeks after radiotherapy alone, or with temozolomide cycles.

A word on this clone: As yet, its antigen is unknown.

Assay used: immunoSEQ multiplex PCR; TCRdb lists only in-frame clones, some missing. The sample records about 40,000 clones, 80% to 85% being singletons. As for time point: week 11, during vaccination. It was 300 ug of mutant IDH1 20-mer peptide that made up each vaccine dose, given with topical imiquimod. The donors had new WHO grade 3 or 4 astrocytomas; these were IDH1-mutant and ATRX-lost. Sequences were derived from PBMCs, sampled from a glioma patient whose treatment included an IDH1 peptide vaccine. This sequence was found in a middle-aged man with glioma.

The DNA of the CDR3 is TGTGCCATCAGTGAGTCGATCGGCAGTGGGACCAAAAACATTCAGTACTTC. Its translation is CAISESIGSGTKNIQYF. The chain couples TRBV10-3 to TRBJ2-4, with D unclear. V dropped 0 bases and J dropped 2 bases, with 14 bases sitting between them. Per the germline V gene, CDR1 is ENHRY and CDR2 is SYGVKD. CDR3 length equals 17 residues.